Following are 23 T cell receptor beta chains from one sample sequenced in a study of cytomegalovirus exposure and HLA in healthy donors. The PCR contained 60 Vbeta and 13 Jbeta primers. Sequenced by immunoSEQ multiplex PCR; TCRdb stores in-frame clones only, minus some. The profile shows 99,000 or so clones, 60% to 80% of them singletons. The specimen sequenced was PBMCs. These receptor sequences come from a man in his 60s in good health and CMV-seropositive.

The genes are TRBV2 and TRBJ2-5, with TRBD2 as a possible D gene (6 bases). CDR1 is SNHLY, CDR2 FYNNEI, per germline. The CDR3 runs to 15 residues. Trimming left V 7 bases short and J 2 bases short, with 17 bases between. The CDR3 DNA follows: TGTGCCAGCAAGCCCAGCGGACTAACACAAGAGACCCAGTACTTC. Residues: CASKPSGLTQETQYF.

The chain combines TRBV7-9 with TRBJ2-7; 9 bases align to TRBD1. This CDR3 region has 15 residues. CDR1 and CDR2 from the germline V gene are SEHNR and FQNEAQ (reference sequence). Trimming at V came to 1 base and at J to 3 bases, leaving 4 bases not matched to a gene. The CDR3, as DNA: TGTGCCAGCAGCTTAGAACAGGGGGCTTACTACGAGCAGTACTTC. It codes for CASSLEQGAYYEQYF.

This chain links TRBV7-3 with TRBJ2-6; 7 bases match TRBD1. From germline, CDR1 is SGHTA and CDR2 FQGTGA. The CDR3 runs to 16 residues. Trimming took 5 bases from V and 0 from J; bases not matched to a gene: 4. CDR3 nucleotide sequence: TGTGCCAGCAGCATATCAGGGGGCTCTGGGGCCAACGTCCTGACTTTC. It is translated as CASSISGGSGANVLTF.

The count of this clone is one. This chain uses TRBV7-3 with TRBJ2-1; 7 nucleotides agree with TRBD2. The CDR3 extends over 15 amino acids. With 5 bases clipped from V and 5 bases from J, the junction kept 9 bases outside the gene matches. Per the germline V gene, CDR1 is SGHTA and CDR2 is FQGTGA. CDR3 in amino acids: CASSTLAMSNNEQFF. CDR3 DNA sequence: TGTGCCAGCAGCACACTAGCGATGTCCAACAATGAGCAGTTCTTC. Based on the CDR3 plus reference TRBV7-3 and TRBJ2-1, the full variable domain is GAGVSQTPSNKVTEKGKYVELRCDPISGHTALYWYRQSLGQGPEFLIYFQGTGAADDSGLPNDRFFAVRPEGSVSTLKIQRTERGDSAVYLCASSTLAMSNNEQFFGPGTRLTVL.

The chain combines TRBV28 with TRBJ1-2; the D is unclear. The CDR3 loop spans 11 amino acids. Germline lookup yields CDR1 MDHEN and CDR2 SYDVKM. V lost 4 bases, J lost 5 bases, and 5 bases lay in between. CDR3 amino acids: CASSSPYGYTF. Here the CDR3 DNA reads TGTGCCAGCAGTTCCCCATATGGCTACACCTTC.

The rearrangement uses TRBV18 and TRBJ2-1, with 7 bases identical to TRBD1. Trimming removed 4 bases from V and 10 bases from J; junction bases left unmatched: 7. The CDR3 spans 13 residues. Germline-derived CDR1 and CDR2 are KGHSH and LQKENI. The CDR3 reads CASSLGTDKEQFF. CDR3 in DNA: TGTGCCAGCTCACTTGGGACAGATAAGGAGCAGTTCTTC.

The chain links TRBV19 to TRBJ2-7, with D perhaps TRBD1 (6 bases). Per the germline V gene, CDR1 is LNHDA and CDR2 is SQIVND (reference sequence). V was shortened by 3 bases and J by 2 bases, with 8 bases between the two germline ends. This CDR3 spans 13 amino acids. Here the CDR3 DNA reads TGTGCCAGTAGTATGGACAGTACCTACGAGCAGTACTTC. This codes for CASSMDSTYEQYF.

This chain connects TRBV6-1 to TRBJ2-1, with D possibly matching TRBD2 (5 bases). V was clipped by 7 bases and J by 7 bases, with 11 bases between them. The CDR3 runs to 12 residues. Germline V gene data show CDR1 as MNHNS and CDR2 as SASEGT. The CDR3 DNA is TGTGCCAGCATTGGACTTTCTAATGAGCAGTTCTTC. It specifies CASIGLSNEQFF.

J is TRBJ2-1 and V is TRBV28; D may be TRBD1 (5 bases). The CDR3 is made up of 14 amino acids. Looked up from germline, CDR1 is MDHEN and CDR2 is SYDVKM. V shed 7 bases and J shed 4 bases, with 14 bases lying between them. CDR3 coding DNA: TGTGCCAGCATGGCTCCAGGGCCATACAATGAGCAGTTCTTC. Translating it yields CASMAPGPYNEQFF.

This clone appeared a few times. This chain uses TRBV5-6 with TRBJ2-5, with a tentative D call TRBD1 (6 bases). The germline V and J ends were trimmed by 0 bases and 7 bases, with 10 bases remaining between them. This CDR3 spans 13 amino acids. Germline V gene sequence: CDR1 SGHDT, CDR2 YYEEEE. The CDR3, as DNA: TGTGCCAGCAGCTTGGCAGGGGAGTTGACCCAGTACTTC. Translated: CASSLAGELTQYF. Full variable domain (outside the CDR3, taken from reference TRBV5-6 and TRBJ2-5): DAGVTQSPTHLIKTRGQQVTLRCSPKSGHDTVSWYQQALGQGPQFIFQYYEEEERQRGNFPDRFSGHQFPNYSSELNVNALLLGDSALYLCASSLAGELTQYFGPGTRLLVL.

The V call is TRBV5-4, the J call TRBJ2-7, with D hard to call. The CDR3 is made up of 13 amino acids. V was clipped by 4 bases and J by 5 bases, with 13 bases between them. Per the germline V gene, CDR1 is SGHNT and CDR2 is YYREEE (reference sequence). This CDR3 is CASSVARLHEQYF. As DNA, the CDR3 is TGTGCCAGCAGCGTGGCGCGTCTACACGAGCAGTACTTC.

The V gene is TRBV9, the J gene TRBJ2-2; weak D call: TRBD2 (5 bases). Looked up from germline, CDR1 is SGDLS and CDR2 is YYNGEE. Between the trimmed V and J ends, which lost 4 bases and 5 bases, there was a span of 15 bases. This CDR3 has 15 amino acids. The CDR3 sequence is CASSPGEINTGELFF. The CDR3 coding sequence is TGTGCCAGCAGCCCCGGGGAGATTAATACCGGGGAGCTGTTTTTT.

The DNA of the CDR3 is TGTGCCAGCAGACCGGGACAGGGGAGGGGACAGCCCCAGCATTTT. This sequence encodes CASRPGQGRGQPQHF. The chain joins TRBV27 to TRBJ1-5; TRBD1 agrees at 10 bases. CDR1 and CDR2 from the germline V gene are MNHEY and SMNVEV (reference sequence). Unmatched junction bases numbered 9, after V lost 6 bases and J lost 7 bases. There are 15 residues in the CDR3.

The V call is TRBV7-8, the J call TRBJ2-1; 9 bases agree with TRBD2. This CDR3 is built from 16 residues. CDR1 is SGHVS and CDR2 is FQNEAQ in the germline V gene. V shed 0 bases, J shed 10 bases, and the junction held 10 bases outside the gene matches. CDR3 amino acids: CASSLAPRGGAEEQFF. The DNA of the CDR3 is TGTGCCAGCAGCTTAGCTCCCCGCGGGGGGGCCGAGGAGCAGTTCTTC.

This clone was seen a handful of times. J is TRBJ2-2 and V is TRBV4-3, with TRBD2 matching over 14 bases. The CDR3 covers 15 residues. Looked up from germline, CDR1 is LGHNA and CDR2 is YSLEER. V lost 3 bases, J lost 6 bases, and 0 bases stayed unmatched. The CDR3 sequence: CASSQTSGGAGELFF. Here the CDR3 DNA reads TGCGCCAGCAGCCAGACTAGCGGGGGGGCCGGGGAGCTGTTTTTT.

This chain links TRBV9 with TRBJ1-1; D unresolved. The CDR3 consists of 14 residues. The germline CDR1 and CDR2 sequences are SGDLS and YYNGEE. V shed 4 bases and J shed 0 bases, with 10 bases lying between them. The CDR3, as DNA: TGTGCCAGCAGCACGGGCGGGATGAACACTGAAGCTTTCTTT. Translating it yields CASSTGGMNTEAFF.

The sample holds a few counts of this clone. CDR3 in DNA: TGTGCCAGCAGTACAGGGGGCCTGGACGAGCAGTACTTC. It is translated as CASSTGGLDEQYF. The chain carries TRBV5-4 and TRBJ2-7, with TRBD1 matching over 9 bases. The CDR3 contains 13 residues. Germline-derived CDR1 and CDR2 are SGHNT and YYREEE (reference sequence). The V gene end was trimmed by 5 bases and the J gene end by 5 bases; junction bases not matched to a gene: 5.

The chain's CDR3 is CASSFIGVNRGRSYGYTF. The CDR3 nucleotides are TGTGCCAGCAGCTTCATAGGGGTGAACAGGGGGCGAAGCTATGGCTACACCTTC. The chain couples TRBV11-2 to TRBJ1-2; TRBD1 matches 9 bases. This CDR3 has 18 amino acids. Germline V gives CDR1 SGHAT, CDR2 FQNNGV. Trimming took 3 bases from V and 4 from J; bases not matched to a gene: 15.

The rearrangement links TRBV11-2 to TRBJ2-7, with a possible D match to TRBD1 (5 bases). Deletions cut 4 bases from V and 1 base from J, with 14 bases between. Looked up from germline, CDR1 is SGHAT and CDR2 is FQNNGV. The CDR3 is made up of 15 amino acids. CDR3 loop: CASSSPQTVSYEQYF. CDR3 in DNA: TGTGCCAGCAGCTCCCCTCAGACAGTTTCCTACGAGCAGTACTTC.

This chain links TRBV7-3 with TRBJ1-1; D is perhaps TRBD1 (6 bases). Looked up from germline, CDR1 is SGHTA and CDR2 is FQGTGA. The CDR3 is made up of 13 amino acids. The V gene lost 4 bases and the J gene lost 1 base, with 7 bases spanning the gap. CDR3: CASSSGQNTEAFF. CDR3 nucleotide sequence: TGTGCCAGCAGCTCGGGACAGAACACTGAAGCTTTCTTT.

This sequence joins TRBV7-7 and TRBJ2-3; the match to TRBD1 covers 7 bases. The CDR3 contains 16 residues. Germline assignment: CDR1 SSHAT and CDR2 FNYEAQ (reference sequence). Trimming took 3 bases from V and 1 from J; bases not matched to a gene: 7. This chain's CDR3 is CASSLGFGQGTDTQYF. For the CDR3, the DNA is TGTGCCAGCAGCTTGGGGTTCGGACAGGGCACAGATACGCAGTATTTT.

This clone was seen more than once but under ten times. This chain uses TRBV30 with TRBJ2-5, with TRBD2 matching 8 bases. Losses at the gene ends were 0 bases for V and 3 bases for J; bases not matched to a gene: 12. Germline V gene data show CDR1 as GTSNPN and CDR2 as SVGIG (reference sequence). The CDR3 covers 17 residues. CDR3 amino acids: CAWSVQVIAGSEETQYF. CDR3 DNA: TGTGCCTGGAGTGTACAGGTGATAGCGGGGTCAGAAGAGACCCAGTACTTC.

This chain links TRBV27 with TRBJ1-2; D is possibly TRBD1 (6 bases). Deletions cut 3 bases from V and 5 bases from J, with 10 bases between. The V gene's germline CDR1 is MNHEY and CDR2 SMNVEV (reference sequence). The CDR3 length is 13 residues. CDR3: CASSFNRAYGYTF. The DNA of the CDR3 is TGTGCCAGCAGTTTTAACAGGGCTTATGGCTACACCTTC.